This is a list of T cell receptor beta chains from one sample in a study of long-term antiretroviral therapy in people with HIV. Data came from immunoSEQ multiplex PCR; TCRdb stores just in-frame clones and leaves some out. This sample carries fewer than 40,000 clones, around 75% of them seen once, and the ten largest clones take 3% to 3.5%. The sample was unsorted PBMCs, taken 1.9 years after starting antiretroviral therapy. The receptors were sampled from a man aged 18 to 30 with HIV. The CDR3 runs from the conserved cysteine through the conserved F or W. The D gene is left open where the match is weak. Not all rows give a size; the values are once, few, many and, for expanded clones, a class.

NA	TRBV28	NA	TRBJ2-1	CASSLLESSYNEQFF	TGTGCCAGCAGTTTACTGGAGAGCTCCTACAATGAGCAGTTCTTC
TRBD1	TRBV10-2	NA	TRBJ1-1	CATQPGQGNTEAFF	TGCGCCACCCAACCGGGACAGGGGAACACTGAAGCTTTCTTT
NA	TRBV19	NA	TRBJ1-1	CASIGRNTEAFF	TGTGCCAGTATCGGAAGGAACACTGAAGCTTTCTTT
NA	TRBV6-1	NA	TRBJ2-1	CASSEDRYYNEQFF	TGTGCCAGCAGTGAGGACAGATACTACAATGAGCAGTTCTTC
NA	TRBV5-4	once	TRBJ1-1	CASSLGIDTEAFF	TGTGCCAGCAGCTTAGGGATTGACACTGAAGCTTTCTTT
TRBD1	TRBV7-6	NA	TRBJ1-5	CASSPGTGQPQHF	TGTGCCAGCAGCCCTGGGACAGGGCAGCCCCAGCATTTT
TRBD1	TRBV2	NA	TRBJ1-5	CASSRTGDRDQPQHF	TGTGCCAGCAGTCGGACAGGGGATAGAGATCAGCCCCAGCATTTT
TRBD2	TRBV5-1	NA	TRBJ2-3	CASSLVGGGSTDTQYF	TGCGCCAGCAGCTTGGTGGGCGGGGGGAGCACAGATACGCAGTATTTT
NA	TRBV7-2	NA	TRBJ2-4	CASSPNLAKNIQYF	TGTGCCAGCAGCCCCAACCTAGCCAAAAACATTCAGTACTTC
NA	TRBV5-4	NA	TRBJ1-2	CASSLEGGSDYGYTF	TGTGCCAGCAGCTTGGAGGGCGGCTCCGACTATGGCTACACCTTC
NA	TRBV18	NA	TRBJ1-1	CASSPPVTANTEAFF	TGTGCCAGCTCACCACCTGTGACAGCAAACACTGAAGCTTTCTTT
NA	TRBV4-2	few	TRBJ1-5	CASSLGVQPQHF	TGTGCCAGCTCGCTCGGGGTCCAGCCCCAGCATTTT
NA	TRBV2	few	TRBJ2-7	CASSVGFLGTYEQYF	TGTGCCAGCAGTGTTGGGTTTTTGGGAACCTACGAGCAGTACTTC
NA	TRBV7-6	NA	TRBJ1-5	CASSLSTNQPQHF	TGTGCCAGCAGCTTGAGCACCAATCAGCCCCAGCATTTT
NA	TRBV11-3	NA	TRBJ2-1	CASSLDLARDEQFF	TGTGCCAGCAGCTTAGATCTGGCTCGGGATGAGCAGTTCTTC
TRBD1	TRBV11-2	once	TRBJ2-5	CASSRQGLGETQYF	TGTGCCAGCAGCCGACAGGGATTGGGGGAGACCCAGTACTTC
NA	TRBV2	few	TRBJ2-2	CASKMNTGELFF	TGTGCCAGCAAGATGAACACCGGGGAGCTGTTTTTT
NA	TRBV2	few	TRBJ2-1	CASSTENNEQFF	TGTGCCAGCAGTACGGAGAATAATGAGCAGTTCTTC
TRBD1	TRBV2	NA	TRBJ1-5	CASIRGQGSNQPQHF	TGTGCCAGCATTAGGGGACAGGGTAGCAATCAGCCCCAGCATTTT
NA	TRBV28	NA	TRBJ1-6	CASVIGGNSPLHF	TGTGCCAGTGTGATCGGGGGGAATTCACCCCTCCACTTT
NA	TRBV6-1	medium-sized	TRBJ2-2	CASSVSAGSTGELFF	TGTGCCAGCAGTGTAAGCGCCGGGAGCACCGGGGAGCTGTTTTTT
TRBD2	TRBV5-4	NA	TRBJ2-5	CAASGGGYGLETQYF	TGTGCCGCTTCGGGGGGGGGCTACGGATTAGAGACCCAGTACTTC
NA	TRBV19	NA	TRBJ2-5	CASSTPAKETQYF	TGTGCCAGTAGTACTCCGGCCAAAGAGACCCAGTACTTC
TRBD2	TRBV4-1	NA	TRBJ2-3	CASSTPGGRAGRYTDTQYF	TGCGCCAGCAGCACACCCGGGGGGAGGGCGGGGCGATACACAGATACGCAGTATTTT
TRBD1	TRBV30	NA	TRBJ1-5	CAWSEDRGQPQHF	TGTGCCTGGAGTGAGGACAGGGGTCAGCCCCAGCATTTT
TRBD1	TRBV7-9	once	TRBJ2-1	CASSTTGGSYNEQFF	TGTGCCAGCAGCACAACAGGGGGTTCCTACAATGAGCAGTTCTTC
NA	TRBV6-1	few	TRBJ1-6	CATGSGPYNSPLHF	TGTGCCACCGGGAGCGGACCTTATAATTCACCCCTCCACTTT
NA	TRBV18	NA	TRBJ1-1	CASSQQANTEAFF	TGTGCCAGCTCCCAACAAGCGAACACTGAAGCTTTCTTT
TRBD2	TRBV10-2	NA	TRBJ2-2	CASSDGGASTQLGFF	TGCGCCAGCAGTGACGGGGGGGCCTCCACGCAGTTGGGTTTTTTT
NA	TRBV11-2	NA	TRBJ2-3	CASSPSWGAEDTQYF	TGTGCCAGCAGCCCTAGCTGGGGGGCTGAAGATACGCAGTATTTT
NA	TRBV27	once	TRBJ2-7	CASSSHQSPEQYF	TGTGCCAGCAGTTCTCACCAGAGTCCCGAGCAGTACTTC
TRBD2	TRBV7-3	NA	TRBJ2-1	CASSSLSGGGSYNEQFF	TGTGCCAGCAGCTCCCTCTCCGGCGGGGGATCCTACAATGAGCAGTTCTTC
NA	TRBV29-1	NA	TRBJ2-5	CSILRGETQYF	TGCAGCATTTTGAGGGGAGAGACCCAGTACTTC